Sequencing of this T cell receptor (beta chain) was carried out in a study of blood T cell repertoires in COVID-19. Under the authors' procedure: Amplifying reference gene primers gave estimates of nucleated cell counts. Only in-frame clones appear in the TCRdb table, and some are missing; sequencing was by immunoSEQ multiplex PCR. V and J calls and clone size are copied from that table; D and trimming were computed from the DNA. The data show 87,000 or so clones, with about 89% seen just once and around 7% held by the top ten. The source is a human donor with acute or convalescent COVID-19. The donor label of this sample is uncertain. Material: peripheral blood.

The CDR3 DNA reads TGTGCCACCAGCAGAGATTATGGGGGGGCCACTGAAGCTTTCTTT. Protein product: CATSRDYGGATEAFF. The chain has TRBV15 and TRBJ1-1, with D tentatively TRBD1 (6 bases). CDR1 and CDR2 (germline): LNHNV, YYDKDF (reference sequence). With 0 bases removed from V and 4 bases from J, the gap between germline ends came to 12 bases. The CDR3 has 15 amino acids.